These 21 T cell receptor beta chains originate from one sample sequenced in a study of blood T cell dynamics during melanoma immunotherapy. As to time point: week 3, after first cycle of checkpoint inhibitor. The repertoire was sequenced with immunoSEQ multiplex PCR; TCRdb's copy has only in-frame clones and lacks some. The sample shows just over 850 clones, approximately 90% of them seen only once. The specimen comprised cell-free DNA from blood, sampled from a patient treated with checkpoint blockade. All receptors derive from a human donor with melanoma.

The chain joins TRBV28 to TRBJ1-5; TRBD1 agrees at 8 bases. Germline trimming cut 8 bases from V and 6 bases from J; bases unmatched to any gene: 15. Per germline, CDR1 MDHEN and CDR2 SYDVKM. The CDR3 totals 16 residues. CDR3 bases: TGTGCCAGCGACCCGGTTGGCAGGGGGCGGACTCAGCCCCAGCATTTT. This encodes CASDPVGRGRTQPQHF.

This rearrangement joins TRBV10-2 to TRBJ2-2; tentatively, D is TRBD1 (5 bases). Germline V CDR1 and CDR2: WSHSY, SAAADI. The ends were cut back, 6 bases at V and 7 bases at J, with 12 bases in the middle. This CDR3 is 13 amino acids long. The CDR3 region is CASRLQGIGELFF. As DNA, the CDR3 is TGCGCCAGCAGACTTCAGGGAATCGGGGAGCTGTTTTTT.

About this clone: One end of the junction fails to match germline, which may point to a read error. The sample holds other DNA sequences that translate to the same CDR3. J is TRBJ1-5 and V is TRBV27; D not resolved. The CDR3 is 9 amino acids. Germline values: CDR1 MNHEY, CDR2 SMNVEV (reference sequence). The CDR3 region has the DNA TGTGCCAGCAGTGTGCCCCAACATTTT. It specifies CASSVPQHF.

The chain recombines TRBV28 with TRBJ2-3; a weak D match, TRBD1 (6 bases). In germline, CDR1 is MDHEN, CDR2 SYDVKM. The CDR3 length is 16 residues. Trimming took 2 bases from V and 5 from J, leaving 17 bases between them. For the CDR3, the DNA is TGTGCCAGCAGTTTAGGGCAGGGGATAATGGGAGATACGCAGTATTTT. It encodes CASSLGQGIMGDTQYF.

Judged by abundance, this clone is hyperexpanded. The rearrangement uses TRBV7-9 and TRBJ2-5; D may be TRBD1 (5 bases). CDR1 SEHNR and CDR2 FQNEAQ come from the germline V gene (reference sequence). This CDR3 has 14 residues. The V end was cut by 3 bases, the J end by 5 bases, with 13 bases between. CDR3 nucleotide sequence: TGTGCCAGCAGCTTGGACACCTTTGAGGAGACCCAGTACTTC. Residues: CASSLDTFEETQYF.

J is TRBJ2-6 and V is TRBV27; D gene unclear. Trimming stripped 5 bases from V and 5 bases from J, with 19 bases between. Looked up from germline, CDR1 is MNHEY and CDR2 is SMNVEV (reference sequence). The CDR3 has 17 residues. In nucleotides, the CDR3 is TGTGCCAGCAGTGTACGGTGGCTACAAAGTCGGGCCAACGTCCTGACTTTC. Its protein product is CASSVRWLQSRANVLTF.

CDR3 in DNA: TGTGCCAGCAGTTACAATGGACAGATGGGTAACGAGCAGTACTTC. This translates into CASSYNGQMGNEQYF. The chain has TRBV6-5 and TRBJ2-7; TRBD1 might be the D (6 bases). From germline, CDR1 is MNHEY and CDR2 SVGAGI. V dropped 2 bases and J dropped 5 bases, with 16 bases sitting between them. This CDR3 is built from 15 residues.

The DNA of the CDR3 is TGCAGCGTGGGGGACCCTTTGTCCTATGGCTACACCTTC. This gives the protein CSVGDPLSYGYTF. The rearrangement links TRBV29-1 to TRBJ1-2; weak D call: TRBD1 (5 bases). This CDR3 region has 13 residues. V lost 6 bases, J lost 4 bases, and 15 bases lay in between. Per the germline V gene, CDR1 is SQVTM and CDR2 is ANQGSEA.

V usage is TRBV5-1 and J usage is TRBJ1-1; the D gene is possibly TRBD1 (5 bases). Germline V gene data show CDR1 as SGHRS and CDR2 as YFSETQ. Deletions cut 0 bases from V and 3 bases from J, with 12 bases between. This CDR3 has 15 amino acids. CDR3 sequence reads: CASSLAPREDTEAFF. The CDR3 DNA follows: TGCGCCAGCAGCTTGGCCCCCAGGGAGGACACTGAAGCTTTCTTT.

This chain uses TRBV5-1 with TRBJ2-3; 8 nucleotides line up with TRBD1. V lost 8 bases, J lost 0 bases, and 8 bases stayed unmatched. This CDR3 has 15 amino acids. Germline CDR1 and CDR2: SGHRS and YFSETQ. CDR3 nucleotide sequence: TGCGCCAGTAAGGACAGGGTCCTTAGCACAGATACGCAGTATTTT. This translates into CASKDRVLSTDTQYF.

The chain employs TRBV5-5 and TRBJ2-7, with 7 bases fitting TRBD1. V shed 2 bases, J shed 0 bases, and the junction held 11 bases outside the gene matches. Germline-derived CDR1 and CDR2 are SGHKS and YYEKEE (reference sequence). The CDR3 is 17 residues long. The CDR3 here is CASSFRPPGTVSYEQYF. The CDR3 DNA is TGTGCCAGCAGCTTCCGCCCCCCCGGGACAGTCTCCTACGAGCAGTACTTC.

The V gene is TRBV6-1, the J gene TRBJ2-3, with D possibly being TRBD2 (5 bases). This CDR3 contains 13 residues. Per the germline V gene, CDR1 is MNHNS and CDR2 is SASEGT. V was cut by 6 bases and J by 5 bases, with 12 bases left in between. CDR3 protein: CASRPDWEDTQYF. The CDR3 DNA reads TGTGCCAGCAGACCGGACTGGGAAGATACGCAGTATTTT.

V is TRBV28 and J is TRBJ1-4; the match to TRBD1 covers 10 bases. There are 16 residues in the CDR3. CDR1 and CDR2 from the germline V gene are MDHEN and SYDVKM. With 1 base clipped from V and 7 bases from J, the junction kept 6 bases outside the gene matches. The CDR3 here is CASSLSLGTGVEKLFF. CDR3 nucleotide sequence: TGTGCCAGCAGTTTATCTTTGGGGACAGGGGTTGAAAAACTGTTTTTT. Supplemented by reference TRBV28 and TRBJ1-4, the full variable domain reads DVKVTQSSRYLVKRTGEKVFLECVQDMDHENMFWYRQDPGLGLRLIYFSYDVKMKEKGDIPEGYSVSREKKERFSLILESASTNQTSMYLCASSLSLGTGVEKLFFGSGTQLSVL.

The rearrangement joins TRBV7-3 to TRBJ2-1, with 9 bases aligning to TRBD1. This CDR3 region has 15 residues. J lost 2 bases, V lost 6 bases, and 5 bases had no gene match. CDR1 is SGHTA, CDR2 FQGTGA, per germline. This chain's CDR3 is CASSRTGVTYNEQFF. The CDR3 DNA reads TGTGCCAGCAGTCGGACAGGGGTCACCTACAATGAGCAGTTCTTC.

The CDR3 spells CASSSEGNYGYTF. The CDR3 nucleotides are TGTGCCAGCAGCTCCGAGGGGAACTATGGCTACACCTTC. The rearrangement uses TRBV27 and TRBJ1-2; tentative D call: TRBD1 (5 bases). CDR3 length: 13 amino acids. In germline, CDR1 is MNHEY, CDR2 SMNVEV (reference sequence). V gave up 6 bases and J gave up 2 bases, with 10 bases separating them.

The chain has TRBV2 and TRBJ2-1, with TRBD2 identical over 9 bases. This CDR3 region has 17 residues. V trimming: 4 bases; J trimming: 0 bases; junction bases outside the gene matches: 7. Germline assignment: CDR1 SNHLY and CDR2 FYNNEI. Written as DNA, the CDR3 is TGTGCCAGCAGTGGGCCTAGCGGGGTGAGCTCCTACAATGAGCAGTTCTTC. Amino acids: CASSGPSGVSSYNEQFF. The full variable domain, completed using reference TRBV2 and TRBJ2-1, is EPEVTQTPSHQVTQMGQEVILRCVPISNHLYFYWYRQILGQKVEFLVSFYNNEISEKSEIFDDQFSVERPDGSNFTLKIRSTKLEDSAMYFCASSGPSGVSSYNEQFFGPGTRLTVL.

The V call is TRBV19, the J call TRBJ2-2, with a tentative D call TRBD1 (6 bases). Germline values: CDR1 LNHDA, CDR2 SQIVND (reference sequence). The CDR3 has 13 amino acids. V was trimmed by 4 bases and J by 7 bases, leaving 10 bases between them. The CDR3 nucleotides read TGTGCCAGTAGTAGACAGGATAGCGGGGAGCTGTTTTTT. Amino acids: CASSRQDSGELFF.

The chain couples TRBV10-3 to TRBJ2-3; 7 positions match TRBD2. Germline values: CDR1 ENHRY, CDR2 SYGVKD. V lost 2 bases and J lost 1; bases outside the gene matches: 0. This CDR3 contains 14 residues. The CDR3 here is CAISERGGTDTQYF. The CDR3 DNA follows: TGTGCCATCAGTGAGCGGGGGGGCACAGATACGCAGTATTTT.

CDR3 residues: CAISTESSYNSPLHF. The CDR3 nucleotides read TGTGCCATCTCGACCGAGAGCTCCTATAATTCACCCCTCCACTTT. The chain links TRBV10-3 to TRBJ1-6; no clear D gene. CDR1 ENHRY and CDR2 SYGVKD come from the germline V gene. Deletions cut 8 bases from V and 0 bases from J, with 11 bases between. CDR3 size: 15 residues.

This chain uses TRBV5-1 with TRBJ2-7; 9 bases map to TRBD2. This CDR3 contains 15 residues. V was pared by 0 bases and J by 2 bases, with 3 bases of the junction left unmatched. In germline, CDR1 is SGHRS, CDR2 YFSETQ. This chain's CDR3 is CASSLEASGTYEQYF. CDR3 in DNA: TGCGCCAGCAGCTTGGAGGCTAGCGGGACCTACGAGCAGTACTTC.

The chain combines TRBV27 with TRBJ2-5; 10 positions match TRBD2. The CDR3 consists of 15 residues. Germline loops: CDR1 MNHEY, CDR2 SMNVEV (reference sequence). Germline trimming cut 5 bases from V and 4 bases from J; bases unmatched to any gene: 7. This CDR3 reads CASSLRAGGRETQYF. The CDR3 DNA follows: TGTGCCAGCAGTCTCCGAGCGGGAGGGAGAGAGACCCAGTACTTC.